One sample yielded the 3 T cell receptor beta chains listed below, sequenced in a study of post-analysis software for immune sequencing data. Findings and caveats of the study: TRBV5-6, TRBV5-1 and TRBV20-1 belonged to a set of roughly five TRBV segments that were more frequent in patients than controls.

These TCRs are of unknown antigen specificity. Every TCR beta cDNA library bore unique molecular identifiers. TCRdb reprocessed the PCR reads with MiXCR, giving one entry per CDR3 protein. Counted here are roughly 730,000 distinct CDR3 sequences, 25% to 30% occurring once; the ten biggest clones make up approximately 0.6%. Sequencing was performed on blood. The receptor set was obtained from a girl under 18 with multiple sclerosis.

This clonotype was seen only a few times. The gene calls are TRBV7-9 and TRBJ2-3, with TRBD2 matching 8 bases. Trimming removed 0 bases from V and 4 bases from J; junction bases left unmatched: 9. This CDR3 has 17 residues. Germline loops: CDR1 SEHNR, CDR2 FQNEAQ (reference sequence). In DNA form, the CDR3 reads TGTGCCAGCAGCTTAGCGTCGGGGGGGGATAGCGCAGATACGCAGTATTTT. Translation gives CASSLASGGDSADTQYF.

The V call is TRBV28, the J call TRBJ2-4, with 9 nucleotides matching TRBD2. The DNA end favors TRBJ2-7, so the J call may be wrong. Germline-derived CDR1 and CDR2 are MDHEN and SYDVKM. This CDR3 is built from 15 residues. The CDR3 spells CASSSDSGGSYEQYF. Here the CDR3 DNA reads TGTGCCAGCAGTTCCGATAGCGGGGGCTCGTACGAGCAGTACTTC.

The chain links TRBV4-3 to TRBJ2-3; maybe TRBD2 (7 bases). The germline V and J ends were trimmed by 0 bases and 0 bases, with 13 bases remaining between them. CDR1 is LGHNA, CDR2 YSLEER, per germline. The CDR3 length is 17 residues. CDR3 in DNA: TGCGCCAGCAGCCAAGATCGGGCGGGGGCCAGCACAGATACGCAGTATTTT. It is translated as CASSQDRAGASTDTQYF.